The 10 T cell receptor beta chains given below trace back to one sample, sequenced in a study of persistence of HIV-infected CD4 T cells. Their antigen targets remain unknown. This nonspecific control used anti-CD3/anti-CD28 bead stimulation of CD4+ T cells. Sorting of responding CD4+ T cells relied on upregulated CD40 ligand together with CD69. The libraries were made with immunoSEQ version 4 in survey mode. Data came from immunoSEQ multiplex PCR; TCRdb stores just in-frame clones and leaves some out. Of fewer than 50,000 clones detected, roughly 90% appear once; the ten largest clones hold about 2%. This material consisted of CD4+ T cells sorted from PBMCs after 18-hour stimulation, taken from a patient who received antiretroviral therapy. All receptors come from an adult man with HIV who was CMV-seropositive.

V and J are TRBV5-1 and TRBJ1-1; no firm D call. Deletions cut 4 bases from V and 6 bases from J, with 7 bases between. CDR1 is SGHRS, CDR2 YFSETQ, per germline. This CDR3 comprises 11 residues. This CDR3 is CASSIDPEAFF. In DNA, the CDR3 is TGCGCCAGCAGCATCGACCCTGAAGCTTTCTTT.

The chain has TRBV2 and TRBJ2-1; D is tentatively TRBD1 or TRBD2 (5 bases each). Trimming stripped 5 bases from V and 3 bases from J, with 11 bases between. CDR1 and CDR2 from the germline V gene are SNHLY and FYNNEI. The CDR3 contains 14 residues. Written as DNA, the CDR3 is TGTGCCAGCAGTTTCCAGGGACGCTACAATGAGCAGTTCTTC. Translated: CASSFQGRYNEQFF.

The chain recombines TRBV10-1 with TRBJ2-1, with 7 bases that match TRBD1. Germline CDR1 and CDR2: WNHNN and SYGVQD (reference sequence). This CDR3 has 15 amino acids. After removal of 4 bases from V and 8 bases from J, the junction contained 11 bases not matched to a gene. CDR3 residues: CASSGQGPTWDEQFF. The CDR3 bases are TGCGCCAGCAGTGGACAGGGCCCTACATGGGATGAGCAGTTCTTC.

For the CDR3, the DNA is TGTGCCAGCACTTTAGGTGGCAGCCGCTATGGCTACACCTTC. Its protein product is CASTLGGSRYGYTF. V gene TRBV2 combines with J gene TRBJ1-2; D is ambiguous. The germline V gene encodes CDR1 SNHLY and CDR2 FYNNEI. Trimming removed 7 bases from V and 4 bases from J, with 16 bases in between. The CDR3 sequence is 14 residues long.

The count of this clone is one. The chain couples TRBV28 to TRBJ1-6; the match to TRBD1 covers 9 bases. With V trimmed by 3 bases and J by 6 bases, 12 bases remained unmatched. The CDR3 totals 18 residues. Germline V gene lookup returns CDR1 MDHEN and CDR2 SYDVKM. The CDR3 bases are TGTGCCAGCAGTTTCACACCTTGGACAGGGGTGACTAATTCACCCCTCCACTTT. It encodes CASSFTPWTGVTNSPLHF.

The rearrangement joins TRBV7-3 to TRBJ2-7, with D perhaps matching TRBD1 or TRBD2 (6 bases each). V was trimmed by 2 bases and J by 2 bases, leaving 13 bases between them. CDR1 SGHTA and CDR2 FQGTGA come from the germline V gene. CDR3 length: 15 amino acids. This CDR3 is CASSLGSGGPYEQYF. The CDR3 DNA sequence: TGTGCCAGCAGCTTAGGGTCTGGGGGGCCCTACGAGCAGTACTTC.

The chain has TRBV29-1 and TRBJ1-1, with 9 bases matching TRBD1. This CDR3 is 14 amino acids long. The germline CDR1 and CDR2 sequences are SQVTM and ANQGSEA. V lost 7 bases and J lost 4; bases outside the gene matches: 10. CDR3 in amino acids: CSAPTGGGFTEAFF. As DNA, the CDR3 is TGCAGCGCCCCAACAGGGGGCGGGTTCACTGAAGCTTTCTTT.

This clone has only a few counts. The CDR3 region is CASSLVGDGSPLHF. The CDR3 bases are TGTGCCAGCAGCTTGGTGGGAGATGGTTCACCCCTCCACTTT. The J gene is TRBJ1-6, the V gene TRBV5-6; D gene unclear. CDR1 is SGHDT and CDR2 is YYEEEE in the germline V gene. This CDR3 has 14 residues. With 0 bases removed from V and 9 bases from J, the gap between germline ends came to 10 bases.

The rearrangement uses TRBV7-2 and TRBJ2-1, with D tentatively TRBD1 (6 bases). V lost 5 bases, J lost 2 bases, and 13 bases lay in between. Looked up from germline, CDR1 is SGHTA and CDR2 is FQGNSA. The length of the CDR3 is 15 residues. The CDR3 region is CASSLQGVAYNEQFF. The DNA of the CDR3 is TGTGCCAGCAGCCTACAGGGTGTCGCCTACAATGAGCAGTTCTTC.

Here the CDR3 DNA reads TGTGCCAGCAGCCAGGGGGACTCTGGAAACACCATATATTTT. Translating it yields CASSQGDSGNTIYF. The rearrangement joins TRBV14 to TRBJ1-3; a weak D match, TRBD1 (5 bases). Deletions cut 3 bases from V and 0 bases from J, with 6 bases between. The CDR3 has 14 amino acids. CDR1 is SGHDN and CDR2 is FVKESK in the germline V gene. Full variable domain (missing parts from reference TRBV14 and TRBJ1-3): EAGVTQFPSHSVIEKGQTVTLRCDPISGHDNLYWYRRVMGKEIKFLLHFVKESKQDESGMPNNRFLAERTGGTYSTLKVQPAELEDSGVYFCASSQGDSGNTIYFGEGSWLTVV.